A selection of T cell receptor beta chains follows, all from one sample in a study of blood T cell repertoires in COVID-19. Measured with immunoSEQ multiplex PCR; TCRdb has only the in-frame clones, and not every one. The sample holds hundreds of thousands of clones; roughly 85% are singletons and the top ten take 2.5%. The sequenced sample was peripheral blood. These receptor sequences come from a woman in her thirties or forties with active or convalescent COVID-19. Both conserved end residues are part of each CDR3. Fields, in order: V gene, clone size, D gene, J gene, CDR3 DNA, CDR3 protein. A D gene is named only where the DNA matches it firmly. Clone size is shown for a subset of rows, as once, few, many or a class of expanded clone.

V gene: TRBV18; clone size: once; D gene: TRBD1; J gene: TRBJ2-7; CDR3 DNA: TGTGCCAGCTCTCGACAGGGTTCGCAGGACGAGCAGTACTTC; CDR3 protein: CASSRQGSQDEQYF
V gene: TRBV4-2; clone size: once; D gene: TRBD2; J gene: TRBJ2-1; CDR3 DNA: TGTGCCAGCAGCCAAGTCGGACGGGAGGCGGGAGTCTACAATGAGCAGTTCTTC; CDR3 protein: CASSQVGREAGVYNEQFF
V gene: TRBV7-2; clone size: -; D gene: -; J gene: TRBJ2-7; CDR3 DNA: TGTGCCAGCAGCTTAATGGGCAGGGACTACGAGCAGTACTTC; CDR3 protein: CASSLMGRDYEQYF
V gene: TRBV30; clone size: few; D gene: TRBD1; J gene: TRBJ1-2; CDR3 DNA: TGTGCCTGGATCCAGACCCCCATCAGGGACAGGGGGCATGGTGGCTACACCTTC; CDR3 protein: CAWIQTPIRDRGHGGYTF
V gene: TRBV13; clone size: -; D gene: -; J gene: TRBJ2-1; CDR3 DNA: TGTGCCAGCAGCCCCCCGTACAGGGTGAGCTCCTACAATGAGCAGTTCTTC; CDR3 protein: CASSPPYRVSSYNEQFF
V gene: TRBV6-5; clone size: -; D gene: TRBD1; J gene: TRBJ1-2; CDR3 DNA: TGTGCCAGCAGAACACAGACAGGGAAAGGGGGCTACACCTTC; CDR3 protein: CASRTQTGKGGYTF
V gene: TRBV7-2; clone size: -; D gene: -; J gene: TRBJ1-5; CDR3 DNA: TGTGCCAGCAGCTTAGTATCGGGTAGCAATCAGCCCCAGCATTTT; CDR3 protein: CASSLVSGSNQPQHF
V gene: TRBV5-1; clone size: few; D gene: -; J gene: TRBJ1-4; CDR3 DNA: TGCGCCAGCAGCTTGTCAGGGGTTTGGGAAAAACTGTTTTTT; CDR3 protein: CASSLSGVWEKLFF
V gene: TRBV19; clone size: -; D gene: -; J gene: TRBJ2-2; CDR3 DNA: TGTGCCAGTAGTATCCGCGGCACCGGGGAGCTGTTTTTT; CDR3 protein: CASSIRGTGELFF
V gene: TRBV5-4; clone size: once; D gene: -; J gene: TRBJ1-6; CDR3 DNA: TGTGCCAGCACTCGCGCGAGGGAAAATTCACCCCTCCACTTT; CDR3 protein: CASTRARENSPLHF
V gene: TRBV6-2/TRBV6-3; clone size: few; D gene: TRBD1; J gene: TRBJ1-1; CDR3 DNA: TGTGCCAGCAGTGTTACAGGGGGCCGGGACACTGAAGCTTTCTTT; CDR3 protein: CASSVTGGRDTEAFF
V gene: TRBV28; clone size: few; D gene: TRBD1; J gene: TRBJ1-2; CDR3 DNA: TGTGCCAGCAGTTTAACAGACAGGGTGGCTGGCTACACCTTC; CDR3 protein: CASSLTDRVAGYTF
V gene: TRBV2; clone size: -; D gene: -; J gene: TRBJ1-1; CDR3 DNA: TGTGCCAGCAGTGAAGGGGAGGGCACTGAAGCTTTCTTT; CDR3 protein: CASSEGEGTEAFF
V gene: TRBV19; clone size: -; D gene: -; J gene: TRBJ1-1; CDR3 DNA: TGTGCCAGTAGTATACGCTGGGGAGGCGTTAGGGGCACTGAAGCTTTCTTT; CDR3 protein: CASSIRWGGVRGTEAFF
V gene: TRBV25-1; clone size: -; D gene: TRBD1; J gene: TRBJ1-2; CDR3 DNA: TGTGCCAGCAGTGAACTTGGAGGACAGGGCTATGGCTACACCTTC; CDR3 protein: CASSELGGQGYGYTF
V gene: TRBV2; clone size: -; D gene: -; J gene: TRBJ2-7; CDR3 DNA: TGTGCCAGGACCGAAAGTAGCGGATCCTACGAGCAGTACTTC; CDR3 protein: CARTESSGSYEQYF
V gene: TRBV12-3/TRBV12-4; clone size: -; D gene: TRBD1; J gene: TRBJ2-7; CDR3 DNA: TGTGCCAGCAGGATGGACAGGACCTACGAGCAGTACTTC; CDR3 protein: CASRMDRTYEQYF
V gene: TRBV4-1; clone size: -; D gene: -; J gene: TRBJ2-1; CDR3 DNA: TGCGCCAGCAGCCAAGATGGGGGAGGGGGTCGGGATGAGCAGTTCTTC; CDR3 protein: CASSQDGGGGRDEQFF
V gene: TRBV7-8; clone size: -; D gene: TRBD2; J gene: TRBJ2-1; CDR3 DNA: TGTGCCAGCAGCTTAGGTGCAGCGGGGGGGCTTTACAATGAGCAGTTCTTC; CDR3 protein: CASSLGAAGGLYNEQFF
V gene: TRBV6-5; clone size: -; D gene: -; J gene: TRBJ1-2; CDR3 DNA: TGTGCCAGCAGTTGGGGAGGGCAGATCTATGGCTACACCTTC; CDR3 protein: CASSWGGQIYGYTF